This TCR beta chain was observed in a study of PD-1 blockade in classical Hodgkin lymphoma. Germline CDR1 DFQATT, CDR2 SNEGSKA (reference sequence). The CDR3 is 11 residues long. Trimming left V 4 bases short and J 8 bases short, with 11 bases between. Repertoires were generated with immunoSEQ multiplex PCR, while TCRdb's copy carries only in-frame clones and drops some. The sample lists about 15,000 clones, 84% occurring once. Overall study findings and caveats: Reasons behind the repertoire differences stay unclear, perhaps disease activity or earlier therapy. Lower baseline TCR diversity was reported for newly diagnosed patients than for healthy donors.

Of note for this clone: Antigen: not known.

Time point denoted: newly diagnosed, previously untreated cHL patient sample. Newly diagnosed, untreated classical Hodgkin lymphoma PBMCs served as comparison. The sequenced material came from peripheral blood mononuclear cells (PBMCs). This sequence was found in a human donor with classical Hodgkin lymphoma. J is TRBJ1-2 and V is TRBV20-1, with D possibly matching TRBD1 (6 bases). The chain's CDR3 is CSANRESGYTF. In DNA, the CDR3 is TGCAGTGCTAACAGGGAATCAGGCTACACCTTC.